The 22 T cell receptor beta chains in this list originate from one sample, sequenced in a study of T-cell reconstitution after alpha-beta-depleted transplantation in children. Unique molecular identifiers were used to barcode this TCRbeta library. TCRdb reanalysed the PCR reads using MiXCR and keeps one entry per CDR3 protein. Of approximately 45,000 distinct CDR3 sequences listed, around half were seen once; the top ten hold around two fifths. Sequences were derived from peripheral blood, sampled before TCRalphabeta/CD19-depleted stem cell transplant. The source is a boy younger than two with SCID, due to receive a stem cell transplant.

The table lists this clonotype with a count of one. CDR3 sequence (DNA): TGTGCCAGCTCAATCTCTAGCGGGGGCCTACACGAGACCCAGTACTTC. Its translation: CASSISSGGLHETQYF. This rearrangement joins TRBV18 to TRBJ2-5; 10 positions match TRBD2. The V gene end was trimmed by 5 bases and the J gene end by 5 bases; junction bases not matched to a gene: 11. The length of the CDR3 is 16 residues. Germline assignment: CDR1 KGHSH and CDR2 LQKENI.

V gene TRBV5-4 combines with J gene TRBJ2-5; 9 bases agree with TRBD2. Germline V gene sequence: CDR1 SGHNT, CDR2 YYREEE (reference sequence). CDR3 length equals 15 residues. V gave up 4 bases and J gave up 1 base; unmatched junction bases: 5. This CDR3 is CASSPSGGTQETQYF. CDR3 coding DNA: TGTGCCAGCAGCCCCAGCGGGGGGACCCAAGAGACCCAGTACTTC. Full variable domain (rest looked up from reference TRBV5-4 and TRBJ2-5): ETGVTQSPTHLIKTRGQQVTLRCSSQSGHNTVSWYQQALGQGPQFIFQYYREEENGRGNFPPRFSGLQFPNYSSELNVNALELDDSALYLCASSPSGGTQETQYFGPGTRLLVL.

J is TRBJ1-5 and V is TRBV20-1, with TRBD1 identical over 7 bases. The V gene end was trimmed by 6 bases and the J gene end by 7 bases; junction bases not matched to a gene: 9. The CDR3 sequence is 13 residues long. CDR1 DFQATT and CDR2 SNEGSKA come from the germline V gene (reference sequence). The CDR3 sequence is CSATGTADQPQHF. CDR3 nucleotides: TGCAGTGCGACCGGGACAGCCGACCAGCCCCAGCATTTT.

V usage is TRBV20-1 and J usage is TRBJ2-7; 7 positions agree with TRBD2. The V segment lost 1 base and the J segment 6 bases; nucleotides outside the gene matches: 15. The CDR3 sequence is 16 residues long. The germline V gene encodes CDR1 DFQATT and CDR2 SNEGSKA (reference sequence). CDR3 coding DNA: TGCAGTGCTAGAGTTCCGTCTGGGGGTGTAGCGGGCGAGCAGTACTTC. This gives the protein CSARVPSGGVAGEQYF.

The sample holds many counts of this clonotype. The chain couples TRBV5-1 to TRBJ2-2; the D gene is possibly TRBD2 (6 bases). There are 16 residues in the CDR3. The V gene lost 0 bases and the J gene lost 2 bases, with 11 bases spanning the gap. Germline V gene lookup returns CDR1 SGHRS and CDR2 YFSETQ. The DNA of the CDR3 is TGCGCCAGCAGCTTGGGGACTGGACTAAACACCGGGGAGCTGTTTTTT. As protein: CASSLGTGLNTGELFF.

This chain joins TRBV27 and TRBJ1-2, with 11 positions matching TRBD1. Germline CDR1 is MNHEY and CDR2 is SMNVEV (reference sequence). CDR3 length: 14 amino acids. Trimming took 6 bases from V and 8 from J; bases not matched to a gene: 8. The DNA of the CDR3 is TGTGCCAGCAGCTCGGACAGGGGGCCGTCCGGCTACACCTTC. Translated: CASSSDRGPSGYTF.

There are a few counts of this clonotype. The rearrangement links TRBV4-2 to TRBJ2-2, with 7 bases that match TRBD1. The V and J ends lost 0 bases and 1 base, in that order; junction bases with no gene match: 11. This CDR3 has 19 amino acids. Germline CDR1 reads LGHNA; CDR2 reads YNFKEQ. CDR3 in DNA: TGTGCCAGCAGCCAAGAAGGTTGGGGATCAGGGGGGAACACCGGGGAGCTGTTTTTT. This codes for CASSQEGWGSGGNTGELFF.

The rearrangement links TRBV7-2 to TRBJ2-3, with 8 bases aligning to TRBD1. V lost 5 bases to trimming and J lost 6 bases; unmatched junction nucleotides: 4. Germline V gene sequence: CDR1 SGHTA, CDR2 FQGNSA. CDR3 size: 13 residues. The CDR3 DNA reads TGTGCCAGCAGCGCCCAGGGGGCGGATACGCAGTATTTT. Translated, it gives CASSAQGADTQYF. Full variable domain (outside the CDR3, taken from reference TRBV7-2 and TRBJ2-3): GAGVSQSPSNKVTEKGKDVELRCDPISGHTALYWYRQSLGQGLEFLIYFQGNSAPDKSGLPSDRFSAERTGGSVSTLTIQRTQQEDSAVYLCASSAQGADTQYFGPGTRLTVL.

This chain uses TRBV7-2 with TRBJ2-7; 10 bases map to TRBD2. V lost 3 bases, J lost 6 bases, and 2 bases stayed unmatched. The V gene's germline CDR1 is SGHTA and CDR2 FQGNSA. The CDR3 is 13 amino acids. This CDR3 reads CASSLLAGVEQYF. The CDR3 DNA follows: TGTGCCAGCAGCTTGCTAGCGGGGGTCGAGCAGTACTTC.

This clonotype was found a few times. The chain couples TRBV5-4 to TRBJ2-3, with 9 bases lining up with TRBD2. Germline CDR1 SGHNT, CDR2 YYREEE (reference sequence). The V and J ends lost 3 bases and 2 bases, in that order; junction bases with no gene match: 4. The CDR3 sequence is 15 residues long. CDR3 coding DNA: TGTGCCAGCAGCTCCGGCGGGGGGGCCACAGATACGCAGTATTTT. Its protein product is CASSSGGGATDTQYF.

The chain uses TRBV20-1 and TRBJ1-2; TRBD1 might be the D (6 bases). The germline V gene encodes CDR1 DFQATT and CDR2 SNEGSKA (reference sequence). Trimming took 3 bases from V and 6 from J, leaving 14 bases between them. This CDR3 has 13 amino acids. CDR3 DNA sequence: TGCAGTGCTAGGGGGATGGGGGGCCATGGCTACACCTTC. Amino acid sequence: CSARGMGGHGYTF.

This clonotype was observed a few times. The genes are TRBV7-2 and TRBJ2-7, with 11 bases aligning to TRBD2. Germline V CDR1 and CDR2: SGHTA, FQGNSA. The CDR3 totals 16 residues. J lost 0 bases, V lost 1 base, and 2 bases had no gene match. CDR3: CASSLDGTSGSYEQYF. DNA of the CDR3: TGTGCCAGCAGCTTAGATGGGACTAGCGGCTCCTACGAGCAGTACTTC.

The rearrangement links TRBV18 to TRBJ2-5; D is undetermined. Deletions cut 0 bases from V and 2 bases from J, with 7 bases between. Germline CDR1 is KGHSH and CDR2 is LQKENI. The CDR3 covers 14 residues. As DNA, the CDR3 is TGTGCCAGCTCACCACCACCGACTCAAGAGACCCAGTACTTC. It specifies CASSPPPTQETQYF.

A few counts support this clonotype. The chain couples TRBV6-1 to TRBJ2-7, with D uncertain. The germline gives CDR1 MNHNS, CDR2 SASEGT. The V end was cut by 11 bases, the J end by 6 bases, with 17 bases between. The CDR3 has 12 amino acids. CDR3 sequence reads: CARTRRVLEQYF. In DNA, the CDR3 is TGTGCCCGCACCCGTCGGGTTCTCGAGCAGTACTTC.

This clonotype was recorded at least ten times. The chain joins TRBV20-1 to TRBJ2-3; 7 bases agree with TRBD1. With 6 bases clipped from V and 0 bases from J, the junction kept 6 bases outside the gene matches. Germline CDR1 is DFQATT and CDR2 is SNEGSKA (reference sequence). This CDR3 region has 14 residues. The chain's CDR3 is CSARGQTSTDTQYF. DNA for the CDR3: TGCAGTGCCCGGGGACAGACTAGCACAGATACGCAGTATTTT.

The chain links TRBV11-3 to TRBJ2-7; 7 nucleotides align to TRBD1. This CDR3 has 15 amino acids. Unmatched junction bases numbered 3, after V lost 0 bases and J lost 1 base. The germline V gene has CDR1 SGHNT and CDR2 YENEEA. In DNA form, the CDR3 reads TGTGCCAGCAGCTTAGATCGGGACAGATCCTACGAGCAGTACTTC. Encoded protein: CASSLDRDRSYEQYF.

V usage is TRBV7-9 and J usage is TRBJ2-3, with 8 bases matching TRBD2. V lost 5 bases to trimming and J lost 4 bases; unmatched junction nucleotides: 5. There are 14 residues in the CDR3. CDR1 SEHNR and CDR2 FQNEAQ come from the germline V gene (reference sequence). The CDR3 is CASSPRGGSDTQYF. The CDR3, as DNA: TGTGCCAGCAGCCCTCGGGGGGGTTCAGATACGCAGTATTTT.

The table lists this clonotype with a few counts. The chain couples TRBV20-1 to TRBJ1-2, with D unclear. CDR1 and CDR2 from the germline V gene are DFQATT and SNEGSKA (reference sequence). The CDR3 covers 13 residues. V was pared by 2 bases and J by 2 bases, with 9 bases between. The CDR3 sequence: CSARNTKNYGYTF. CDR3 in DNA: TGCAGTGCTAGAAACACGAAGAACTATGGCTACACCTTC.

A few counts support this clonotype. V is TRBV7-6 and J is TRBJ2-7; maybe TRBD2 (7 bases). Germline-derived CDR1 and CDR2 are SGHVS and FNYEAQ. There are 14 residues in the CDR3. V dropped 1 base and J dropped 7 bases, with 14 bases sitting between them. As DNA, the CDR3 is TGTGCCAGCAGCTTAGGGGGGGGGGCGAGGGAGCAGTACTTC. Protein: CASSLGGGAREQYF.

In this sample, this clonotype turned up once. This chain links TRBV12-3 or TRBV12-4 with TRBJ2-5; unclear D gene. This CDR3 region has 13 residues. Trimming left V 2 bases short and J 4 bases short, with 8 bases between. The CDR3 loop is CASSLWVGETQYF. CDR3 in DNA: TGTGCCAGCAGTTTATGGGTTGGAGAGACCCAGTACTTC.

This clonotype showed up just a few times. The chain has TRBV6-1 and TRBJ1-1, with no clear D. This CDR3 has 15 amino acids. The germline gives CDR1 MNHNS, CDR2 SASEGT. V shed 6 bases and J shed 0 bases, with 14 bases lying between them. The CDR3 DNA sequence: TGTGCCAGCAGACGCCGGACGGGGATGAACACTGAAGCTTTCTTT. It encodes CASRRRTGMNTEAFF.

This clonotype was observed a handful of times. CDR3 coding DNA: TGTGCCAGCAGCCCAGGGATGGGGGGAGGGCAAGAGACCCAGTACTTC. It codes for CASSPGMGGGQETQYF. The chain recombines TRBV7-3 with TRBJ2-5; 7 bases align to TRBD2. CDR1 and CDR2 from the germline V gene are SGHTA and FQGTGA. This CDR3 contains 16 residues. Unmatched junction bases numbered 11, after V lost 5 bases and J lost 2 bases.